A selection of T cell receptor beta chains follows, all from one sample in a study of blood T cell repertoires in COVID-19. Profiled with immunoSEQ multiplex PCR; TCRdb holds only in-frame clones, not every one. Of about 78,000 clones in the sample, 86% were seen once. The material sequenced was peripheral blood. These receptors came from a woman between 55 and 75 years old with acute or convalescent COVID-19. Each CDR3 is given with its conserved first and last residue. Fields, in order: CDR3 protein, J gene, CDR3 length, V gene.

cdr3_aa: CASSIGDSSNYGYTF; j_call: TRBJ1-2; cdr3_length: 15; v_call: TRBV19
cdr3_aa: CASSQPHPKQGAGTYEQYF; j_call: TRBJ2-7; cdr3_length: 19; v_call: TRBV23-1
cdr3_aa: CASAQGGFINSPLHF; j_call: TRBJ1-6; cdr3_length: 15; v_call: TRBV28
cdr3_aa: CASSLKGAVYGYTF; j_call: TRBJ1-2; cdr3_length: 14; v_call: TRBV27
cdr3_aa: CASSHRISGATGDHGYTF; j_call: TRBJ1-2; cdr3_length: 18; v_call: TRBV7-9
cdr3_aa: CASSPLQGASGANVLTF; j_call: TRBJ2-6; cdr3_length: 17; v_call: TRBV18
cdr3_aa: CASSLKGLAVYEQYF; j_call: TRBJ2-7; cdr3_length: 15; v_call: TRBV11-2
cdr3_aa: CASSLTWDRGLIITYEQYF; j_call: TRBJ2-7; cdr3_length: 19; v_call: TRBV5-1
cdr3_aa: CASSPNGGEFEQYF; j_call: TRBJ2-7; cdr3_length: 14; v_call: TRBV28
cdr3_aa: CASTRGTEAFF; j_call: TRBJ1-1; cdr3_length: 11; v_call: TRBV6-5
cdr3_aa: CASSTLGLAWETQYF; j_call: TRBJ2-5; cdr3_length: 15; v_call: TRBV6-2/TRBV6-3
cdr3_aa: CASSTGQGSGDTQYF; j_call: TRBJ2-3; cdr3_length: 15; v_call: TRBV5-1
cdr3_aa: CASRLTDRVQLTRANYGYTF; j_call: TRBJ1-2; cdr3_length: 20; v_call: TRBV19
cdr3_aa: CASSGGHEQFF; j_call: TRBJ2-1; cdr3_length: 11; v_call: TRBV9
cdr3_aa: CATSTRGGRDTEAFF; j_call: TRBJ1-1; cdr3_length: 15; v_call: TRBV15
cdr3_aa: CASKRYTGEAFF; j_call: TRBJ1-1; cdr3_length: 12; v_call: TRBV9
cdr3_aa: CASNLDKLETQYF; j_call: TRBJ2-5; cdr3_length: 13; v_call: TRBV2
cdr3_aa: CASSQEGSGGYTF; j_call: TRBJ1-2; cdr3_length: 13; v_call: TRBV4-3
cdr3_aa: CASVSTGGNTEAFF; j_call: TRBJ1-1; cdr3_length: 14; v_call: TRBV6-5
cdr3_aa: CASSILTGQPQHF; j_call: TRBJ1-5; cdr3_length: 13; v_call: TRBV19
cdr3_aa: CASSTGNYGYTF; j_call: TRBJ1-2; cdr3_length: 12; v_call: TRBV28
cdr3_aa: CASSQAWGQGNTIYF; j_call: TRBJ1-3; cdr3_length: 15; v_call: TRBV3-1/TRBV3-2
cdr3_aa: CASSGTGRNTEAFF; j_call: TRBJ1-1; cdr3_length: 14; v_call: TRBV5-4
cdr3_aa: CATSATYTSEAFF; j_call: TRBJ1-1; cdr3_length: 13; v_call: TRBV24-1
cdr3_aa: CSASGYGYTF; j_call: TRBJ1-2; cdr3_length: 10; v_call: TRBV20-1
cdr3_aa: CASSEYTGDNSPLHF; j_call: TRBJ1-6; cdr3_length: 15; v_call: TRBV25-1
cdr3_aa: CASSPPSQAAYNEQFF; j_call: TRBJ2-1; cdr3_length: 16; v_call: TRBV18